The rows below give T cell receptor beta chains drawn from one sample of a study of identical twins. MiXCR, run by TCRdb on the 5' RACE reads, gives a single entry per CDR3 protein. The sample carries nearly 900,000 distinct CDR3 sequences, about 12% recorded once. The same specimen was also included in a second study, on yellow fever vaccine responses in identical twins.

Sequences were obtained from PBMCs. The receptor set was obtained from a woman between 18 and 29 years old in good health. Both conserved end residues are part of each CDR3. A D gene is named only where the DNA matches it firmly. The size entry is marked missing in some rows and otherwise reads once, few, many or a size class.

CDR3 DNA: TGTGCCAGCCGACAGGGGGCGAAAGAGACCCAGTACTTC; CDR3 protein: CASRQGAKETQYF; clone size: .; D gene: TRBD1; V gene: TRBV12-3/TRBV12-4; J gene: TRBJ2-5
CDR3 DNA: TGTGCCAGCAGCCCATTACAGGGTAACGAGCAGTACTTC; CDR3 protein: CASSPLQGNEQYF; clone size: .; D gene: .; V gene: TRBV13; J gene: TRBJ2-7
CDR3 DNA: TGTGCCAGCAATGATGACTTCTCCTACGAGCAGTACTTC; CDR3 protein: CASNDDFSYEQYF; clone size: few; D gene: .; V gene: TRBV2; J gene: TRBJ2-7
CDR3 DNA: TGTGCCACCAGTGATCGAACTAGCGGGGGTTACCAAGAGACCCAGTACTTC; CDR3 protein: CATSDRTSGGYQETQYF; clone size: few; D gene: TRBD2; V gene: TRBV24-1; J gene: TRBJ2-5
CDR3 DNA: TGTGCCAGCAGTTTTTCTAGCAGGCACGAGCAGTACTTC; CDR3 protein: CASSFSSRHEQYF; clone size: few; D gene: .; V gene: TRBV6-6; J gene: TRBJ2-7
CDR3 DNA: TGTGCCAGCAGCTTAGGGACAGGGGGCTTCGGGGAGCTGTTTTTT; CDR3 protein: CASSLGTGGFGELFF; clone size: .; D gene: TRBD1; V gene: TRBV11-2; J gene: TRBJ2-2
CDR3 DNA: TGTGCCAGCAGCCCCTCCCGGGGGCGCGGCTACACCTTC; CDR3 protein: CASSPSRGRGYTF; clone size: few; D gene: .; V gene: TRBV11-2; J gene: TRBJ1-2
CDR3 DNA: TGCGCCAGCAGCGCCACTCTAGCGGACCTAGCCAAAAACATTCAGTACTTC; CDR3 protein: CASSATLADLAKNIQYF; clone size: .; D gene: TRBD2; V gene: TRBV5-1; J gene: TRBJ2-4
CDR3 DNA: TGCAGTGCTACGCTCACAGGGCCCCGCAACACCGGGGAGCTGTTTTTT; CDR3 protein: CSATLTGPRNTGELFF; clone size: few; D gene: .; V gene: TRBV20-1; J gene: TRBJ2-2
CDR3 DNA: TGCGCCAGCAGAGATACAGCGGGACAGGGTTCCTACGAGCAGTACTTC; CDR3 protein: CASRDTAGQGSYEQYF; clone size: few; D gene: TRBD1; V gene: TRBV5-1; J gene: TRBJ2-7
CDR3 DNA: TGCAGTGCTAGATCTCCTCCTAGCGGGAGTTACAATGAGCAGTTCTTC; CDR3 protein: CSARSPPSGSYNEQFF; clone size: .; D gene: TRBD2; V gene: TRBV20-1; J gene: TRBJ2-1
CDR3 DNA: TGCGCCAGCACCCCCCCACCCTACAATGAGCAGTTCTTC; CDR3 protein: CASTPPPYNEQFF; clone size: .; D gene: .; V gene: TRBV5-1; J gene: TRBJ2-1
CDR3 DNA: TGCGCCAGCAGCTACTTAGACAGCCAAGAGACCCAGTACTTC; CDR3 protein: CASSYLDSQETQYF; clone size: few; D gene: .; V gene: TRBV5-1; J gene: TRBJ2-5
CDR3 DNA: TGTGCCAGCAGTTTATCGTTCAGGTTCGGCAATCAGCCCCAGCATTTT; CDR3 protein: CASSLSFRFGNQPQHF; clone size: few; D gene: .; V gene: TRBV27; J gene: TRBJ1-5
CDR3 DNA: TGTGCCATCAGTGAGTCGCGGGAGCCCCCCAGCTACGAGCAGTACTTC; CDR3 protein: CAISESREPPSYEQYF; clone size: .; D gene: TRBD2; V gene: TRBV10-3; J gene: TRBJ2-7
CDR3 DNA: TGTGCCAGCAGTCCCTCTGCGGGCACGAACACTGAAGCTTTCTTT; CDR3 protein: CASSPSAGTNTEAFF; clone size: .; D gene: .; V gene: TRBV28; J gene: TRBJ1-1
CDR3 DNA: TGTGCCAGCAGCTTAGCGCATGGGGGACCTAGCACAGATACGCAGTATTTT; CDR3 protein: CASSLAHGGPSTDTQYF; clone size: .; D gene: .; V gene: TRBV7-2; J gene: TRBJ2-3
CDR3 DNA: TGCGCCAGCAGTGACCCTGGACTGTCTATAGGGTTCTTC; CDR3 protein: CASSDPGLSIGFF; clone size: few; D gene: .; V gene: TRBV10-2; J gene: TRBJ2-1
CDR3 DNA: TGTGCCACCATACCCGGCGGGTACACGAACACCGGGGAGCTGTTTTTT; CDR3 protein: CATIPGGYTNTGELFF; clone size: once; D gene: .; V gene: TRBV6-2/TRBV6-3; J gene: TRBJ2-2
CDR3 DNA: TGTGCCAGCACCCCCCGACCGGGTGCCTATGGCTACACCTTC; CDR3 protein: CASTPRPGAYGYTF; clone size: few; D gene: .; V gene: TRBV2; J gene: TRBJ1-2
CDR3 DNA: TGCGCCAGCAGCTTCGGGACTAGCGGTAACACCGGGGAGCTGTTTTTT; CDR3 protein: CASSFGTSGNTGELFF; clone size: many; D gene: TRBD2; V gene: TRBV5-1; J gene: TRBJ2-2
CDR3 DNA: TGCAGTGCTAGCCCCAGGAACACTGAAGCTTTCTTT; CDR3 protein: CSASPRNTEAFF; clone size: once; D gene: .; V gene: TRBV20-1; J gene: TRBJ1-1
CDR3 DNA: TGCGCCAGCAGCCAAGGGGGACTAGCGGGAGGGCGCCCTGCGCAGTATTTT; CDR3 protein: CASSQGGLAGGRPAQYF; clone size: few; D gene: TRBD2; V gene: TRBV4-1; J gene: TRBJ2-3
CDR3 DNA: TGTGCCAGCAGCGTAGGTGGAGGGTGGGCTGAAGCTTTCTTT; CDR3 protein: CASSVGGGWAEAFF; clone size: many; D gene: .; V gene: TRBV9; J gene: TRBJ1-1
CDR3 DNA: TGTGCCAGCAGCCAGACCCTCCCAAACACCTACTATGGCTACACCTTC; CDR3 protein: CASSQTLPNTYYGYTF; clone size: .; D gene: .; V gene: TRBV3-1; J gene: TRBJ1-2
CDR3 DNA: TGTGCCAGCAGCGGCGGGACAGGGACTAGGGATACGCAGTATTTT; CDR3 protein: CASSGGTGTRDTQYF; clone size: .; D gene: .; V gene: TRBV7-9; J gene: TRBJ2-3
CDR3 DNA: TGTGCCAGCAGACAGGAGAGCTCTGGAAACACCATATATTTT; CDR3 protein: CASRQESSGNTIYF; clone size: few; D gene: .; V gene: TRBV2; J gene: TRBJ1-3
CDR3 DNA: TGTGCCAGCTCACCCTCCATCGATACGCAGTATTTT; CDR3 protein: CASSPSIDTQYF; clone size: many; D gene: .; V gene: TRBV18; J gene: TRBJ2-3
CDR3 DNA: TGTGCCAGCAGCTTATTGGTCCAGGGGGCATACGGGGAGCTGTTTTTT; CDR3 protein: CASSLLVQGAYGELFF; clone size: few; D gene: TRBD1; V gene: TRBV7-2; J gene: TRBJ2-2
CDR3 DNA: TGTGCCAGCACCACCGACTATATTGGAAACACCATATATTTT; CDR3 protein: CASTTDYIGNTIYF; clone size: .; D gene: .; V gene: TRBV12-3/TRBV12-4; J gene: TRBJ1-3
CDR3 DNA: TGCAGCGCAGGAGCGGGAGGGGAGACCCAGTACTTC; CDR3 protein: CSAGAGGETQYF; clone size: few; D gene: TRBD2; V gene: TRBV29-1; J gene: TRBJ2-5